The 9 T cell receptor beta chains below were found in one sample sequenced in a study of T cells in Graves' hyperthyroidism and ophthalmopathy (dated by TCRdb to about 2019). The library was made by multiplex PCR. These reads were obtained on an Illumina HiSeq 2000. Amplification of TCR beta CDR3 regions was carried out from RNA transcripts. The TCR CDR3 was subjected to a first round of RT-PCR using the HTBI primer set and the Qiagen OneStep RT-PCR kit. TCRdb ran its own pipeline on the public reads, namely fastp trimming at Q25 and MiXCR clone calling, and kept in-frame beta chains. Here each entry gathers all rows of one CDR3 protein and keeps the most common genes and DNA. The sample table contains a few hundred thousand distinct CDR3 sequences; only one count was recorded for 15% to 19% of them. Together, the top ten hold roughly 15% of the sample. The specimen was blood. These receptors all come from a woman aged 18 to 35 with Graves' hyperthyroidism.

In this sample, this clonotype turned up many times. As DNA, the CDR3 is TGTGCCAGCAGTGATCGGCAAGTTTATCAGCCCCAGCATTTT. This sequence encodes CASSDRQVYQPQHF. The chain is built from TRBV2 and TRBJ1-5; D unresolved. CDR1 SNHLY and CDR2 FYNNEI come from the germline V gene. Trimming cost V 3 bases and J 5 bases, with 11 bases left between them. This CDR3 comprises 14 residues.

Ten or more counts support this clonotype. The chain combines TRBV18 with TRBJ1-5; maybe TRBD1 (6 bases). V gave up 4 bases and J gave up 12 bases, with 10 bases separating them. The CDR3 contains 11 residues. CDR1 KGHSH and CDR2 LQKENI come from the germline V gene. The CDR3 reads CASSRGQLQHF. In DNA form, the CDR3 reads TGTGCCAGCTCACGGGGACAACTCCAGCATTTT.

This clonotype has a count of ten or more. This sequence joins TRBV3-1 and TRBJ2-1; perhaps D is TRBD1 or TRBD2 (5 bases each). This CDR3 is 15 amino acids long. Looked up from germline, CDR1 is LGHDT and CDR2 is YNNKEL (reference sequence). Trimming took 1 base from V and 5 from J, leaving 12 bases between them. The CDR3 sequence is CASSQGGNGNNEQFF. As DNA, the CDR3 is TGTGCCAGCAGCCAAGGGGGGAACGGAAACAATGAGCAGTTCTTC.

In this sample, this clonotype turned up many times. The chain has TRBV28 and TRBJ1-1, with a tentative D call TRBD1 (5 bases). The CDR3 contains 16 residues. The germline V and J ends were trimmed by 7 bases and 1 base, with 19 bases remaining between them. Germline loops: CDR1 MDHEN, CDR2 SYDVKM. The CDR3 sequence: CASTQIISGQNTEAFF. In nucleotides, the CDR3 is TGTGCCAGCACCCAAATAATTTCGGGGCAGAACACTGAAGCTTTCTTT.

This clonotype has ten or more counts. V gene TRBV12-3 or TRBV12-4 combines with J gene TRBJ1-5, with 10 bases identical to TRBD1. CDR3 length equals 17 residues. The ends lost 3 bases at V and 4 bases at J; junction bases unmatched: 9. CDR3 coding DNA: TGTGCCAGCAGTTTGTCGGGACAGGGGTTGGGAAATCAGCCCCAGCATTTT. Amino acids: CASSLSGQGLGNQPQHF.

This clonotype was observed a handful of times. A much larger clone differs by one base, so this may be a read error. The gene calls are TRBV28 and TRBJ2-1; D is ambiguous. The CDR3 runs 15 residues. From germline, CDR1 is MDHEN and CDR2 SYDVKM. The CDR3 DNA sequence: TGTGCCAGCAGTTCCCTAAAGAGCTCCTACAATGAGCAGCTCTTC. Protein sequence: CASSSLKSSYNEQLF.

The chain joins TRBV6-2 or TRBV6-3 to TRBJ1-1; 9 nucleotides agree with TRBD1. V lost 5 bases and J lost 5; bases outside the gene matches: 9. Looked up from germline, CDR1 is MNHEY and CDR2 is SVGEGT. This CDR3 contains 15 residues. The CDR3 nucleotides are TGTGCCAGCAGTCGCGGACAGGGGAGAAGTACTGAAGCTTTCTTT. It encodes CASSRGQGRSTEAFF.

The chain combines TRBV19 with TRBJ2-1; D could derive from TRBD1 or TRBD2 (6 bases each). CDR3 size: 16 residues. The germline CDR1 and CDR2 sequences are LNHDA and SQIVND (reference sequence). Trimming took 7 bases from V and 8 from J, leaving 24 bases between them. This CDR3 reads CASNRRGTQYADEQFF. CDR3 in DNA: TGTGCCAGTAATCGGAGGGGGACCCAATACGCTGATGAGCAGTTCTTC.

In its sample, this clonotype was seen a few times. This chain uses TRBV10-3 with TRBJ2-2, with TRBD1 identical over 10 bases. Germline V gene lookup returns CDR1 ENHRY and CDR2 SYGVKD. CDR3 length: 15 residues. The trim removed 6 bases at V and 4 bases at J, leaving 5 bases unmatched. CDR3 DNA: TGTGCCATCAGCCCGACAGGGGGCGGCACCGGGGAGCTGTTTTTT. This gives the protein CAISPTGGGTGELFF.